A selection of T cell receptor beta chains follows, all from one sample in a study of blood T cell repertoires in COVID-19. Generated by immunoSEQ multiplex PCR, the TCRdb table keeps only in-frame clones and is missing some. The table records about 180,000 clones, 89% of them present only once. Sequenced material: PBMCs or T cells enriched from blood (not recorded which). Receptors originate from a woman between 40 and 55 years old with acute COVID-19. CDR3s include the opening cysteine and the closing phenylalanine or tryptophan. A D gene is named only where the DNA matches it firmly.

>TRBJ2-1|TRBV2|TRBD1
CASSDPRQGAFNEQFF
>TRBJ2-7|TRBV15|-
CATRGAGYEQYF
>TRBJ1-1|TRBV6-5|TRBD1
CASSPGTGGRVGAFF
>TRBJ2-6|TRBV5-4|TRBD1
CASSLGQVSGANVLTF
>TRBJ2-1|TRBV4-1|TRBD2
CASSQPSSRDTSGRGSYNEQFF
>TRBJ2-2|TRBV19|TRBD2
CASSPGGLAGPGELFF
>TRBJ1-2|TRBV19|-
CASSGQGGNYGYTF
>TRBJ2-3|TRBV3-1/TRBV3-2|TRBD1
CASSHGTETDTQYF
>TRBJ2-1|TRBV19|TRBD2
CASSTGLAGTIVYNEQFF
>TRBJ2-5|TRBV5-1|-
CASSLQGEETQYF
>TRBJ1-4|TRBV4-1|-
CASSQWGGEEKLFF
>TRBJ1-2|TRBV5-4|-
CASRRQASNYGYTF
>TRBJ2-7|TRBV7-2|TRBD2
CASSLVAGGRYEQYF
>TRBJ1-1|TRBV28|TRBD1
CASSLQGWNTEAFF
>TRBJ2-1|TRBV5-3|TRBD2
CARSSPGTSYHNNEQFF
>TRBJ2-3|TRBV12-5|TRBD1
CASGLDPGQGFGTANTDTQYF
>TRBJ2-1|TRBV13|TRBD2
CASSSEIAGRESYNEQFF